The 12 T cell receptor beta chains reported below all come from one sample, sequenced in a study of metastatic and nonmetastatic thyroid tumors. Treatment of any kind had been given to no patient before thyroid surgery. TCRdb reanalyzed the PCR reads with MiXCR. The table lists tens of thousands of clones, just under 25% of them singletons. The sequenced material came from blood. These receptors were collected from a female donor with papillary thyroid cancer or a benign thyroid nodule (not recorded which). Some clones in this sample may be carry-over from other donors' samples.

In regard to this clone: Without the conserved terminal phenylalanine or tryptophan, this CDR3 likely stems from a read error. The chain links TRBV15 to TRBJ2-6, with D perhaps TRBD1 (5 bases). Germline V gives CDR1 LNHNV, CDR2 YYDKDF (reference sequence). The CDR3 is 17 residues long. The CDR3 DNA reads TGTGCCACCCGTAAGGACACGTCGATCTCTGGGGCCCACGTCCTGACTTTG. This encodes CATRKDTSISGAHVLTL.

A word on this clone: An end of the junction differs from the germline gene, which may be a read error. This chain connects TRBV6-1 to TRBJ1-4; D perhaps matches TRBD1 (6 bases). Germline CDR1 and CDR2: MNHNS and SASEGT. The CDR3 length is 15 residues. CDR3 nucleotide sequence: TGTGCCAGCAGTGAAGCGGGGGCAGCTTGGGGTGGTCTGTGTTTT. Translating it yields CASSEAGAAWGGLCF.

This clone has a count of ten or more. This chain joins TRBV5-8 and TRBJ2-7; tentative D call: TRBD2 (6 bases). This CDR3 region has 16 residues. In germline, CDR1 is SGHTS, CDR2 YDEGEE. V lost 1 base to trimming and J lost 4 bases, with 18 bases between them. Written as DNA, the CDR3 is TGTGCCAGCAGCTTGTTGTGGGCGGGAAAAGAATACGAGCAGTACTTC. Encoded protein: CASSLLWAGKEYEQYF.

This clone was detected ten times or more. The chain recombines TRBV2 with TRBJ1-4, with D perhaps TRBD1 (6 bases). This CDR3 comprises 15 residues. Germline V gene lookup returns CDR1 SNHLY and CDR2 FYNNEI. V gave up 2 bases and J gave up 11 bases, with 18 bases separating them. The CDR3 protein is CASSENRVQADKLFF. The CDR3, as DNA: TGTGCCAGCAGTGAAAACAGGGTCCAAGCCGATAAACTGTTTTTT.

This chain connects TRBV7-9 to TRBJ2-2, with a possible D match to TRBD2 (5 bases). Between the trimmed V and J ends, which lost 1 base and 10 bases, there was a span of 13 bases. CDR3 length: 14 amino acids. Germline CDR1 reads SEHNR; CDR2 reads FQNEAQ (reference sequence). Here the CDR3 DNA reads TGTGCCAGCAGCTTAGAAGTGGGAGCAGTGGAGCTGTTTTTT. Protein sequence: CASSLEVGAVELFF. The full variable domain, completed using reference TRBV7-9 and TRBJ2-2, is DTGVSQNPRHKITKRGQNVTFRCDPISEHNRLYWYRQTLGQGPEFLTYFQNEAQLEKSRLLSDRFSAERPKGSFSTLEIQRTEQGDSAMYLCASSLEVGAVELFFGEGSRLTVL.

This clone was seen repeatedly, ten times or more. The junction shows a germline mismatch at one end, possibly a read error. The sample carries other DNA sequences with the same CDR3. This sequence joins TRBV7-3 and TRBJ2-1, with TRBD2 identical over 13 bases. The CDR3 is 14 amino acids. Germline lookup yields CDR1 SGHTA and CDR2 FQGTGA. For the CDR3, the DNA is TGCGCCAGCAGCTTACTGGGACTAGCGGGAGAGCAGTTCTTC. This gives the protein CASSLLGLAGEQFF.

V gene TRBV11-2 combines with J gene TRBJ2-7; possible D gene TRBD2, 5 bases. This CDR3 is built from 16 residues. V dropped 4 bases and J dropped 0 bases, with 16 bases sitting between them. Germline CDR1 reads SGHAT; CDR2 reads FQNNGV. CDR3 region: CASSYRPERNSYEQYF. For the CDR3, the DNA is TGTGCCAGCAGCTACCGCCCTGAGCGGAACTCCTACGAGCAGTACTTC.

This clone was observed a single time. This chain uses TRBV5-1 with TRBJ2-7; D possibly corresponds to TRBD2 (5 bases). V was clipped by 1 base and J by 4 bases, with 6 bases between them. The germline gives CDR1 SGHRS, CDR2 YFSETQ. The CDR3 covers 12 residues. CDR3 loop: CASSLREYEQYF. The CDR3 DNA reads TGCGCCAGCAGCTTGAGGGAGTACGAGCAGTACTTC.

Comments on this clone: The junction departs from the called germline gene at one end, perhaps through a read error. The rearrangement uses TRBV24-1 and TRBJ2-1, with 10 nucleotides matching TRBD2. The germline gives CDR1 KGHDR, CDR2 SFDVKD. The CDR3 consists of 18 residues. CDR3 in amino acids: CATSGTSGDARSYIEQFF. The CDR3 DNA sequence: TGTGCCACCAGTGGGACTAGCGGTGATGCACGCTCCTACATTGAGCAGTTCTTC.

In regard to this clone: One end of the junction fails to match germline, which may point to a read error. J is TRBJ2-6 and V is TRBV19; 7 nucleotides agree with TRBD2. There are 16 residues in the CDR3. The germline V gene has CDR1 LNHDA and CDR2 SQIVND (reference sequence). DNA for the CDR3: TGTGCCAGTACCTCTGGGGGGGACTCTGTGGCCAACGTCCTGACTTTC. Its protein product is CASTSGGDSVANVLTF.

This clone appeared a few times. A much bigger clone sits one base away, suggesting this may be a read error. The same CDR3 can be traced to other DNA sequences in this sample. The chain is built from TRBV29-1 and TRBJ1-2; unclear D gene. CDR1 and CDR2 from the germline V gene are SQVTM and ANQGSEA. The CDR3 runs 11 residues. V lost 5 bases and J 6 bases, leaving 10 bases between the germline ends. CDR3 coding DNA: TGCAGCGTTACGGGTGGACATGGCTACACCTTC. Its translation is CSVTGGHGYTF.

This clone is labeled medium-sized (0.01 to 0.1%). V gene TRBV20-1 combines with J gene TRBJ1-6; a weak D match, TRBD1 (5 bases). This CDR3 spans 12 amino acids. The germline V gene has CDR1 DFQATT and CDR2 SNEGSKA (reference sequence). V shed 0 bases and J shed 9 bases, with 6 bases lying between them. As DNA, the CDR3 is TGCAGTGCTAGAGATGGGGGTTCACCCCTCCACTTT. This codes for CSARDGGSPLHF.